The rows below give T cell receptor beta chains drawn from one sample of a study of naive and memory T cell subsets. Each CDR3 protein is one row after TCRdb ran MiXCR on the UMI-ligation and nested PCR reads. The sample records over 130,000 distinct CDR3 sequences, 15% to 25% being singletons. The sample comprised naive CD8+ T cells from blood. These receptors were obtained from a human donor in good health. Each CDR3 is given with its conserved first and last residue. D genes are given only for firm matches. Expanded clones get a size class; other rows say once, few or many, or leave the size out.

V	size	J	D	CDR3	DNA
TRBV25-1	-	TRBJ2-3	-	CASSDNPTDTQYF	TGTGCCAGCAGTGATAACCCAACAGATACGCAGTATTTT
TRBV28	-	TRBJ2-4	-	CASSLGLAKNIQYF	TGTGCCAGCAGTTTGGGGTTAGCCAAAAACATTCAGTACTTC
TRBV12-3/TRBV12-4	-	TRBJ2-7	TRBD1	CASSLGQGGPLLYEQYF	TGTGCCAGCAGTTTAGGACAGGGTGGCCCCCTCTTGTACGAGCAGTACTTC
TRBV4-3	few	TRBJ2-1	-	CASSQDRSAYNEQFF	TGCGCCAGCAGCCAAGATAGGAGCGCCTACAATGAGCAGTTCTTC
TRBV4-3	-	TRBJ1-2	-	CASSQVLGAGYTF	TGCGCCAGCAGCCAAGTATTAGGGGCTGGCTACACCTTC
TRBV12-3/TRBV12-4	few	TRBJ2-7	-	CASSSPTGQYF	TGTGCCAGCAGTTCCCCTACGGGGCAGTACTTC
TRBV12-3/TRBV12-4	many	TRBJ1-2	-	CASNLDRRGYGYTF	TGTGCCAGCAACCTGGACAGACGAGGCTATGGCTACACCTTC
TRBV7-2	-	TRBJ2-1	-	CASSLEGKTSWRELYNEQFF	TGTGCCAGCAGCTTAGAAGGGAAAACTAGCTGGAGGGAGCTCTACAATGAGCAGTTCTTC
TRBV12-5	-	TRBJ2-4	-	CASGQTGPLAKNIQYF	TGTGCTAGTGGCCAAACGGGACCCCTTGCCAAAAACATTCAGTACTTC
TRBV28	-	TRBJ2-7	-	CASSLWRQDSYEQYF	TGTGCCAGCAGTTTATGGAGGCAGGACTCCTACGAGCAGTACTTC
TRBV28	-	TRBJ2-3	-	CASSLYRGLTDTQYF	TGTGCCAGCAGTTTATACCGGGGTCTCACAGATACGCAGTATTTT
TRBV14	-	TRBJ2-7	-	CASSQTSRPYEQYF	TGTGCCAGCAGCCAAACTAGCAGACCCTACGAGCAGTACTTC
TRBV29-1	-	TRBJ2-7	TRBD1	CSARGGQGNYEQYF	TGCAGCGCCCGGGGGGGACAGGGGAACTACGAGCAGTACTTC
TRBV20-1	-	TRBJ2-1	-	CSARSDEGESYNEQFF	TGCAGTGCTAGGTCGGATGAGGGAGAGTCCTACAATGAGCAGTTCTTC
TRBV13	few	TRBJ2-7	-	CASSLVSVRGNEQYF	TGTGCCAGCAGCTTAGTATCGGTCAGGGGCAACGAGCAGTACTTC
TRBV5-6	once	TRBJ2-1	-	CASSLDGWGTSYNEQFF	TGTGCCAGCAGCTTGGATGGCTGGGGGACGTCCTACAATGAGCAGTTCTTC
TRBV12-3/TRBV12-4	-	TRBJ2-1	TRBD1	CASNFYSVEGAFF	TGTGCCAGCAATTTTTATTCGGTAGAGGGGGCGTTCTTC
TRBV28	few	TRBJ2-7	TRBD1	CASSPVGQGAYEQYF	TGTGCCAGCAGCCCCGTGGGACAGGGGGCCTACGAGCAGTACTTC
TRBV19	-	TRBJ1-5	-	CASSVDNGNQPQHF	TGTGCCAGTAGTGTGGACAACGGCAATCAGCCCCAGCATTTT
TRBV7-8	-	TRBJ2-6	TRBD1	CASSSRDREAGANVLTF	TGTGCCAGCAGCTCCCGGGACAGAGAGGCTGGGGCCAACGTCCTGACTTTC
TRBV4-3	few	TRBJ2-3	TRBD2	CASSQEVLAGDTQYF	TGCGCCAGCAGCCAAGAGGTCCTAGCGGGAGATACGCAGTATTTT
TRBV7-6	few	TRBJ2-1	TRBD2	CASSPGGPYNEQFF	TGTGCCAGCAGCCCGGGAGGGCCCTACAATGAGCAGTTCTTC
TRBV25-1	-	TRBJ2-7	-	CASSAQGLAYEQYF	TGTGCCAGCAGTGCCCAGGGATTAGCCTACGAGCAGTACTTC
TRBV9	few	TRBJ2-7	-	CARGEQYF	TGTGCCAGGGGCGAGCAGTACTTC
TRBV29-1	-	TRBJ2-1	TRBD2	CSVEGSGRIGNEQFF	TGCAGCGTTGAGGGGAGCGGGAGAATTGGAAATGAGCAGTTCTTC
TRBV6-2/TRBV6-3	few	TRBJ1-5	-	CASSPTGIDQPQHF	TGTGCCAGCAGTCCAACAGGGATCGATCAGCCCCAGCATTTT
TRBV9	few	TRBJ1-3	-	CASSVTGNTIYF	TGTGCCAGCAGCGTAACAGGAAACACCATATATTTT
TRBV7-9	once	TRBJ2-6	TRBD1	CASRFPGQDIVRANVLTF	TGTGCCAGCAGATTTCCGGGACAGGACATTGTTAGGGCCAACGTCCTGACTTTC
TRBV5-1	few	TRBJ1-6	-	CASSEEGQGSPLHF	TGCGCCAGCAGCGAGGAGGGGCAAGGTTCACCCCTCCACTTT
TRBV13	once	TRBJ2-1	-	CASSSTGNEQFF	TGTGCCAGCAGCTCAACAGGGAATGAGCAGTTCTTC